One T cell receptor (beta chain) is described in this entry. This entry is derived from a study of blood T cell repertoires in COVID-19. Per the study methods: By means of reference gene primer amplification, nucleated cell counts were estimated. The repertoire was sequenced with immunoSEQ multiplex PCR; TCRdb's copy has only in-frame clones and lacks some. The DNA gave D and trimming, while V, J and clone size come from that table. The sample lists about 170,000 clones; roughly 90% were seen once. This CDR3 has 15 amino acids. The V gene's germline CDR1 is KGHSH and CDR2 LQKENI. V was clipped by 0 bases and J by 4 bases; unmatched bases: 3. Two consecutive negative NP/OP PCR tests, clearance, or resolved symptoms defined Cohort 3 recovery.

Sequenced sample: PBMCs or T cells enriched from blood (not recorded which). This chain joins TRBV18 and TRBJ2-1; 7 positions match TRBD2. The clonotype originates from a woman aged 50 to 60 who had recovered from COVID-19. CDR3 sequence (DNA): TGTGCCAGCTCACCACCGGCTAGCGGTTACAATGAGCAGTTCTTC. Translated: CASSPPASGYNEQFF.